What follows describes a single TCR beta chain. The CDR3 runs to 15 residues. The germline CDR1 and CDR2 sequences are SGHNT and YYREEE (reference sequence). The V gene lost 5 bases and the J gene lost 0 bases, with 13 bases spanning the gap. In the original processing: Cell counts per sample came from amplifying reference gene primers. TCRdb's copy holds only in-frame clones and misses some; the assay was immunoSEQ multiplex PCR. The V and J calls and clone size come from that table; D and trimming were worked out from the DNA. The sample lists 150,000 to 180,000 clones, about 73% occurring once. This sample is drawn from a study of blood T cell repertoires in COVID-19. At the level of the study: The samples span acute and convalescent COVID-19 from the United States, Italy and Spain. The cDNA or gDNA used as material had been derived from T cells, B-cell-depleted T cells, or PBMCs.

V gene TRBV5-4 combines with J gene TRBJ2-3, with D possibly matching TRBD1 (5 bases). This receptor was taken from a man older than 75 with acute or convalescent COVID-19. Sequencing was done on a sample of peripheral blood. The CDR3 nucleotides are TGTGCCAGCAGACTGGACATCTATAGCACAGATACGCAGTATTTT. Protein product: CASRLDIYSTDTQYF. The variable domain in full, with the rest retrieved from reference TRBV5-4 and TRBJ2-3, is ETGVTQSPTHLIKTRGQQVTLRCSSQSGHNTVSWYQQALGQGPQFIFQYYREEENGRGNFPPRFSGLQFPNYSSELNVNALELDDSALYLCASRLDIYSTDTQYFGPGTRLTVL.